A selection of T cell receptor beta chains follows, all from one sample in a study of T cell changes during pregnancy in multiple sclerosis. Using immunoSEQ multiplex PCR, the repertoire was profiled, and TCRdb retains in-frame clones only, with some absent. The table includes 15,000 or so clones, approximately 81% detected once. Sequenced material: CD8+ T cells from peripheral blood mononuclear cells, taken in the third trimester of pregnancy. These receptors were taken from a female donor in good health, enrolled as a control in a pregnancy study. The CDR3 runs from the conserved cysteine through the conserved F or W. Each record gives: J gene, clone size, V gene, D gene, CDR3 DNA, CDR3 protein. A D gene is named only where the DNA matches it firmly. Clone size, where shown, is once, few, many, or a class for clones that have expanded.

j_gene: TRBJ2-1; abundance: NA; v_gene: TRBV7-9; d_gene: TRBD2; CDR3nt: TGTGCCAGCAGCTCGGGACTAGGGTTCAATGAGCAGTTCTTC; CDR3aa: CASSSGLGFNEQFF
j_gene: TRBJ1-5; abundance: NA; v_gene: TRBV5-6; d_gene: TRBD1; CDR3nt: TGTGCCAGCAGCCTCAAGGCAGGGGGTCAGCCCCAGCATTTT; CDR3aa: CASSLKAGGQPQHF
j_gene: TRBJ2-7; abundance: NA; v_gene: TRBV6-6; d_gene: TRBD1; CDR3nt: TGTGCCAGCAGTTACGACGGACAGGCCTACGAGCAGTACTTC; CDR3aa: CASSYDGQAYEQYF
j_gene: TRBJ2-3; abundance: NA; v_gene: TRBV7-8; d_gene: NA; CDR3nt: TGTGCCAGCAGCTTAGGCGAAGGCTCCCCACTAGCCGGGCAGTATTTT; CDR3aa: CASSLGEGSPLAGQYF
j_gene: TRBJ2-6; abundance: NA; v_gene: TRBV27; d_gene: NA; CDR3nt: TGTGCCAGCAGTTCCAGGGGCGCTGGGGCCAACGTCCTGACTTTC; CDR3aa: CASSSRGAGANVLTF
j_gene: TRBJ1-5; abundance: NA; v_gene: TRBV6-5; d_gene: NA; CDR3nt: TGTGCCAGCAGTTACGGTAGGGGGTTCCGACAGCCCCAGCATTTT; CDR3aa: CASSYGRGFRQPQHF
j_gene: TRBJ1-1; abundance: NA; v_gene: TRBV25-1; d_gene: NA; CDR3nt: TGTGCCAGCAGTGAATGGGGCCCCAGGGACACTGAAGCTTTCTTT; CDR3aa: CASSEWGPRDTEAFF
j_gene: TRBJ2-7; abundance: NA; v_gene: TRBV7-9; d_gene: NA; CDR3nt: TGTGCCAGCAGTCCAGCGGACCGCTCCTACGAGCAGTACTTC; CDR3aa: CASSPADRSYEQYF
j_gene: TRBJ1-2; abundance: NA; v_gene: TRBV27; d_gene: NA; CDR3nt: TGTGCCAGCAGTTTAGCGGACAGCTATGGCTACACCTTC; CDR3aa: CASSLADSYGYTF
j_gene: TRBJ2-7; abundance: NA; v_gene: TRBV7-9; d_gene: TRBD1; CDR3nt: TGTGCCAGCAGCCTCACAGGGGAGAGGGTCTACGAGCAGTACTTC; CDR3aa: CASSLTGERVYEQYF
j_gene: TRBJ1-1; abundance: NA; v_gene: TRBV7-9; d_gene: TRBD1; CDR3nt: TGTGCCAGCAGCCGCGGGACAGGGCCGAACACTGAAGCTTTCTTT; CDR3aa: CASSRGTGPNTEAFF
j_gene: TRBJ2-1; abundance: NA; v_gene: TRBV5-1; d_gene: TRBD2; CDR3nt: TGCGCCAGCAGCCCGCCCAGGACGGGAGCGGGGGCGTACAATGAGCAGTTCTTC; CDR3aa: CASSPPRTGAGAYNEQFF
j_gene: TRBJ1-2; abundance: NA; v_gene: TRBV7-9; d_gene: TRBD1; CDR3nt: TGTGCCAGCAGCCACAGGGGAGACTATGGCTACACCTTC; CDR3aa: CASSHRGDYGYTF
j_gene: TRBJ2-1; abundance: few; v_gene: TRBV7-6; d_gene: NA; CDR3nt: TGTGCCAGCAGCCCGCTAGCGCGGGATGAGCAGTTCTTC; CDR3aa: CASSPLARDEQFF
j_gene: TRBJ2-4; abundance: NA; v_gene: TRBV5-8; d_gene: TRBD2; CDR3nt: TGTGCCAGCAGACATTCTAGCGGGAGGTCCGTAGGGATTCAGTACTTC; CDR3aa: CASRHSSGRSVGIQYF
j_gene: TRBJ2-5; abundance: NA; v_gene: TRBV7-6; d_gene: NA; CDR3nt: TGTGCCAGCAGCCCATTCGAAGGGGGGGCCGGGGAGACCCAGTACTTC; CDR3aa: CASSPFEGGAGETQYF
j_gene: TRBJ2-5; abundance: NA; v_gene: TRBV6-1; d_gene: NA; CDR3nt: TGTGCCAGCAGTGAATGGGCAGGGGAGGGTGAGGCCCAGTACTTC; CDR3aa: CASSEWAGEGEAQYF
j_gene: TRBJ2-7; abundance: NA; v_gene: TRBV27; d_gene: NA; CDR3nt: TGTGCCAGCAGTTTATACCGTCTCAGGGAGCAGTACTTC; CDR3aa: CASSLYRLREQYF
j_gene: TRBJ1-1; abundance: NA; v_gene: TRBV25-1; d_gene: TRBD1; CDR3nt: TGTGCCAGCAGTCCAAGGGGGACAGGGTCGGTAAACACTGAAGCTTTCTTT; CDR3aa: CASSPRGTGSVNTEAFF
j_gene: TRBJ1-1; abundance: NA; v_gene: TRBV30; d_gene: NA; CDR3nt: TGTGCCTGGAGTGTATTCGGGCAGGGTATTCGTGGGGACACTGAAGCTTTCTTT; CDR3aa: CAWSVFGQGIRGDTEAFF
j_gene: TRBJ2-7; abundance: NA; v_gene: TRBV7-2; d_gene: TRBD2; CDR3nt: TGTGCCAGCACCCTAGTAGCGGGAGGGGTGTTTGAGGAGCAGTACTTC; CDR3aa: CASTLVAGGVFEEQYF
j_gene: TRBJ2-2; abundance: NA; v_gene: TRBV27; d_gene: TRBD2; CDR3nt: TGTGCCAGCAGTTCACTAGCGGGGGGGCACACCGGGGAGCTGTTTTTT; CDR3aa: CASSSLAGGHTGELFF
j_gene: TRBJ2-5; abundance: NA; v_gene: TRBV6-1; d_gene: NA; CDR3nt: TGTGCCAGCAGTCCACCGGCCGACTTGGAGACCCAGTACTTC; CDR3aa: CASSPPADLETQYF
j_gene: TRBJ2-5; abundance: NA; v_gene: TRBV5-4; d_gene: NA; CDR3nt: TGTGCCAGCAGGGCGACGGGACTTCAAGAGACCCAGTACTTC; CDR3aa: CASRATGLQETQYF
j_gene: TRBJ1-1; abundance: NA; v_gene: TRBV4-1; d_gene: NA; CDR3nt: TGCGCCAGCAGCCAAGAGCCCATACAAAACACCTTGAACACTGAAGCTTTCTTT; CDR3aa: CASSQEPIQNTLNTEAFF
j_gene: TRBJ2-1; abundance: NA; v_gene: TRBV7-6; d_gene: TRBD2; CDR3nt: TGTGCCAGCAGCCCCCTAGCGGGAGGAACCTACAATGAGCAGTTCTTC; CDR3aa: CASSPLAGGTYNEQFF
j_gene: TRBJ2-1; abundance: NA; v_gene: TRBV19; d_gene: NA; CDR3nt: TGTGCCAGTAGTATTTGGCTTTACAATGAGCAGTTCTTC; CDR3aa: CASSIWLYNEQFF
j_gene: TRBJ2-2; abundance: NA; v_gene: TRBV7-9; d_gene: TRBD1; CDR3nt: TGTGCCAGCAGCTCGGGACAGGGGAACACCGGGGAGCTGTTTTTT; CDR3aa: CASSSGQGNTGELFF
j_gene: TRBJ1-4; abundance: NA; v_gene: TRBV6-1; d_gene: TRBD1; CDR3nt: TGTGCCAGCAGCCCACAGGGGCCCCTGTGGGAAAAACTGTTTTTT; CDR3aa: CASSPQGPLWEKLFF
j_gene: TRBJ2-1; abundance: once; v_gene: TRBV7-8; d_gene: TRBD2; CDR3nt: TGTGCCAGCAGCTTAGTGGGACTAGCGGGTGATTACAATGAGCAGTTCTTC; CDR3aa: CASSLVGLAGDYNEQFF
j_gene: TRBJ1-1; abundance: NA; v_gene: TRBV5-1; d_gene: TRBD1; CDR3nt: TGCGCCAGCAGCTTGGCGGTGACAGGGGGACGGACTGAAGCTTTCTTT; CDR3aa: CASSLAVTGGRTEAFF
j_gene: TRBJ2-7; abundance: once; v_gene: TRBV5-1; d_gene: TRBD1; CDR3nt: TGCGCCAGCAGCTCCCCCGGGACAGGGACGTACGAGCAGTACTTC; CDR3aa: CASSSPGTGTYEQYF
j_gene: TRBJ1-2; abundance: large; v_gene: TRBV29-1; d_gene: NA; CDR3nt: TGCAGCGTTGAAGAAGGGCGCGGATGGAGGTATGGCTACACCTTC; CDR3aa: CSVEEGRGWRYGYTF
j_gene: TRBJ2-7; abundance: NA; v_gene: TRBV5-6; d_gene: TRBD1; CDR3nt: TGTGCCAGCAGCTTCGGGACAGGGGCCCGTGGGCAGTACTTC; CDR3aa: CASSFGTGARGQYF
j_gene: TRBJ2-3; abundance: NA; v_gene: TRBV4-1; d_gene: NA; CDR3nt: TGCGCCAGCAGCCAAGAGCAGTTCTTCTCAGATACGCAGTATTTT; CDR3aa: CASSQEQFFSDTQYF
j_gene: TRBJ2-7; abundance: NA; v_gene: TRBV11-2; d_gene: NA; CDR3nt: TGTGCCAGCAGCTTAGCGTACTACGAGCAGTACTTC; CDR3aa: CASSLAYYEQYF
j_gene: TRBJ2-3; abundance: NA; v_gene: TRBV7-2; d_gene: TRBD2; CDR3nt: TGTGCCAGCCAATTGGGCCTAGCGGTTAGCACAGATACGCAGTATTTT; CDR3aa: CASQLGLAVSTDTQYF
j_gene: TRBJ1-2; abundance: few; v_gene: TRBV7-9; d_gene: NA; CDR3nt: TGTGCCAGCAGCTTCGTCCAGGCGCTGTATGGCTACACCTTC; CDR3aa: CASSFVQALYGYTF
j_gene: TRBJ2-1; abundance: NA; v_gene: TRBV27; d_gene: TRBD2; CDR3nt: TGTGCCAGCAGTCCCCTGACTAGCGGGGGGGCCGTTCACGCCGTCGGTGAGCAGTTCTTC; CDR3aa: CASSPLTSGGAVHAVGEQFF
j_gene: TRBJ1-5; abundance: NA; v_gene: TRBV4-1; d_gene: NA; CDR3nt: TGCGCCAGCAGCCCCCGGCAGGACTTTAGCAATCAGCCCCAGCATTTT; CDR3aa: CASSPRQDFSNQPQHF
j_gene: TRBJ2-2; abundance: NA; v_gene: TRBV7-2; d_gene: TRBD2; CDR3nt: TGTGCCAGCAGCTCCGGACTAGCGGGGACCTACACCGGGGAGCTGTTTTTT; CDR3aa: CASSSGLAGTYTGELFF
j_gene: TRBJ1-1; abundance: NA; v_gene: TRBV7-9; d_gene: NA; CDR3nt: TGTGCCAGCAGCGGCACAGGAGAAGCTTTCTTT; CDR3aa: CASSGTGEAFF
j_gene: TRBJ1-1; abundance: NA; v_gene: TRBV6-5; d_gene: NA; CDR3nt: TGTGCCAGCAGTTCTCCCTATTTCGCCGCAAAGACTGAAGCTTTCTTT; CDR3aa: CASSSPYFAAKTEAFF
j_gene: TRBJ2-5; abundance: NA; v_gene: TRBV11-2; d_gene: TRBD2; CDR3nt: TGTGCCAGCAGGGCTAGCGGGAAGGATAGTTTTAGGGAGACCCAGTACTTC; CDR3aa: CASRASGKDSFRETQYF
j_gene: TRBJ2-3; abundance: NA; v_gene: TRBV27; d_gene: NA; CDR3nt: TGTGCCAGCAGTTGGGCAGGGGCCACAGATACGCAGTATTTT; CDR3aa: CASSWAGATDTQYF
j_gene: TRBJ1-2; abundance: NA; v_gene: TRBV29-1; d_gene: NA; CDR3nt: TGCAGCGTTTCAGGGGTGTATGGCTACACCTTC; CDR3aa: CSVSGVYGYTF
j_gene: TRBJ2-5; abundance: NA; v_gene: TRBV11-2; d_gene: NA; CDR3nt: TGTGCCAGCAGCCCAAGGGTGACTTGGCGGGAAGTGGGAGAGACCCAGTACTTC; CDR3aa: CASSPRVTWREVGETQYF
j_gene: TRBJ2-5; abundance: NA; v_gene: TRBV27; d_gene: TRBD2; CDR3nt: TGTGCCAGCAGTGGGAGGGGAGAGACCCAGTACTTC; CDR3aa: CASSGRGETQYF
j_gene: TRBJ1-2; abundance: NA; v_gene: TRBV10-2; d_gene: TRBD1; CDR3nt: TGCGCCAGCGGGACAGGGGGAAACTATGGCTACACCTTC; CDR3aa: CASGTGGNYGYTF
j_gene: TRBJ1-4; abundance: NA; v_gene: TRBV2; d_gene: TRBD1; CDR3nt: TGTGCCAGCAGTGACGGACAGGGGTTGAAGGAAAAACTGTTTTTT; CDR3aa: CASSDGQGLKEKLFF
j_gene: TRBJ2-5; abundance: NA; v_gene: TRBV5-5; d_gene: TRBD2; CDR3nt: TGTGCCAGCAGCTTGGCTTCGGGGGGGCGGCAAGAGACCCAGTACTTC; CDR3aa: CASSLASGGRQETQYF
j_gene: TRBJ1-1; abundance: NA; v_gene: TRBV10-2; d_gene: NA; CDR3nt: TGCGCCAGCAGTGAAGGGGAGGGCACTGAAGCTTTCTTT; CDR3aa: CASSEGEGTEAFF